This TCR beta chain appears in the sequencing data of a study of regulatory T cells in long-lasting Graves disease. Time point of the sample: newly diagnosed GD, antithyroid drugs for less than 3 months. Following extraction of RNA from PBMCs, that RNA was used to make the TCR library. Graves' disease diagnosis was established per American Thyroid Association guidelines. In this sample, this clonotype turned up many times. The antigen is unknown. Building the TCR beta libraries relied on iRepertoire HTBI primers, and CDR3 regions underwent Arm-PCR. TCRdb ran MiXCR on the multiplex PCR reads and lists one entry per CDR3 protein. Of around 250,000 distinct CDR3 sequences listed, 15% to 20% are singletons. Study outcomes and limitations: Newly diagnosed disease favored TRBV20-1 and TRBJ2-1 over persistent disease. Peripheral blood was the sole material, not thyroid tissue. Only a small sample size was used, which may have cut accuracy.

Looked up from germline, CDR1 is MNHNS and CDR2 is SASEGT. Trimming cost V 6 bases and J 4 bases; bases outside gene matches: 6. The CDR3 covers 15 residues. Sample: peripheral blood mononuclear cells (PBMCs), taken at new diagnosis, from a patient treated with antithyroid drugs. This chain links TRBV6-1 with TRBJ2-1; 10 bases match TRBD1. This clonotype originated in a female donor with Graves disease. Here the CDR3 reads CASSPPGQGYNEQFF. CDR3 nucleotides: TGTGCCAGCAGCCCTCCGGGACAGGGGTACAATGAGCAGTTCTTC.